This T cell receptor beta chain is from a study of blood T cell repertoires in COVID-19. TCRdb's copy holds only in-frame clones and misses some; the assay was immunoSEQ multiplex PCR. The table shows 70,000 to 100,000 clones, with roughly 90% occurring only once. Germline assignment: CDR1 KGHSY and CDR2 FQNENV. V was pared by 4 bases and J by 2 bases, with 14 bases between. CDR3 length equals 15 residues. This TCR was recovered from a woman older than 75 with active or convalescent COVID-19. The rearrangement uses TRBV16 and TRBJ1-2; the D gene is possibly TRBD1 (5 bases). Sequenced material: peripheral blood. CDR3 in DNA: TGTGCCAGCAGCCCCCTCCGGACAACCAACTATGGCTACACCTTC. The encoded protein is CASSPLRTTNYGYTF.